Following are 5 T cell receptor beta chains from one sample sequenced in a study of T cell repertoires in cytomegalovirus infection. From the reads, TCRdb called clonotypes with MiXCR, one entry per CDR3 protein. This sample has approximately 750,000 distinct CDR3 sequences, with about 40% found just once. Sequencing used PBMCs. Source of these receptors: a human donor in good health (CMV status not recorded). Some clones in this sample may be carry-over from other donors' samples.

This clonotype was seen more than once but under ten times. The chain couples TRBV12-3 or TRBV12-4 to TRBJ1-4; maybe TRBD1 (6 bases). The V end lost 2 bases, the J end lost 8 bases, and 21 bases lay between the germline ends. CDR3 length equals 17 residues. The CDR3 coding sequence is TGTGCCAGCAGTTTATTCCATACAGGGTTGCTGGGGGAAAAACTGTTTTTT. Translating it yields CASSLFHTGLLGEKLFF.

This clonotype was picked up a small number of times. A clone one base away is much larger, so this may be a read error. The rearrangement links TRBV2 to TRBJ2-2; no firm D call. CDR1 is SNHLY and CDR2 is FYNNEI in the germline V gene. The CDR3 is 12 amino acids. V lost 4 bases to trimming and J lost 3 bases, with 3 bases between them. The CDR3 DNA reads as TGTGCCAGCAGTGGACACACCGGGGAGCTGTTTTTT. Encoded protein: CASSGHTGELFF.

The chain employs TRBV28 and TRBJ2-7; 9 nucleotides line up with TRBD2. V dropped 9 bases and J dropped 0; count of bases not matched to a gene: 3. The CDR3 totals 13 residues. The germline gives CDR1 MDHEN, CDR2 SYDVKM. The CDR3 coding sequence is TGTGCCAGAGGGACTAGCCACTCCTACGAGCAGTACTTC. This codes for CARGTSHSYEQYF.

This chain uses TRBV28 with TRBJ2-1; D might be TRBD2 (6 bases). Trimming pared 5 bases from V and 10 bases from J, leaving 15 bases between. CDR3 length: 13 amino acids. Germline V gene sequence: CDR1 MDHEN, CDR2 SYDVKM. CDR3 DNA: TGTGCCAGCAGTCCTAGACTAGTCCGGGAGCAGTTCTTC. This codes for CASSPRLVREQFF.

This clonotype appeared a few times. The chain carries TRBV19 and TRBJ1-1, with D hard to call. The V end lost 5 bases, the J end lost 1 base, and 14 bases lay between the germline ends. This CDR3 has 15 residues. Germline V gene sequence: CDR1 LNHDA, CDR2 SQIVND (reference sequence). CDR3 loop: CASSLVSTANTEAFF. CDR3 nucleotide sequence: TGTGCCAGTAGTCTCGTATCCACGGCGAACACTGAAGCTTTCTTT.